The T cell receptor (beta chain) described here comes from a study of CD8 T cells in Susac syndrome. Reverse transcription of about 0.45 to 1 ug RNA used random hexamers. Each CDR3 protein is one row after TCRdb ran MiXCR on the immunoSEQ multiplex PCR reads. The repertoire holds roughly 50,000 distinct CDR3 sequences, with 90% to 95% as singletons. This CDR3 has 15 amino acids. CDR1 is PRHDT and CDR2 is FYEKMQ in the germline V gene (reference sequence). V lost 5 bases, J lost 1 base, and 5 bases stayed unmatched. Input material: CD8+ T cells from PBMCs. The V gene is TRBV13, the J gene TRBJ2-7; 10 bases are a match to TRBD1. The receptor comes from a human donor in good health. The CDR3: CASSVTGQGSYEQYF. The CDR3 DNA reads TGTGCCAGCAGCGTAACGGGACAGGGGTCCTACGAGCAGTACTTC.